A selection of T cell receptor beta chains follows, all from one sample in a study of beta chain features in type 1 diabetes. TCRdb's table, derived via immunoSEQ multiplex PCR, lists solely in-frame clones and lacks some. Of roughly 380,000 clones in the sample, 20% were seen once. Sequencing was performed on naive CD4+ T cells from blood. All receptors come from a woman aged 18-29 years in good health. CDR3s include the opening cysteine and the closing phenylalanine or tryptophan. The D gene is left open where the match is weak. Size is omitted from some rows. Given values are once, few, many or a class for expanded clones.

few	TRBV25-1	TRBD2	TRBJ2-1	16	CASSEFGGRAYNEQFF	TGTGCCAGCAGTGAATTTGGCGGGAGGGCCTACAATGAGCAGTTCTTC
few	TRBV5-4	NA	TRBJ2-5	14	CASYRDSRGETQYF	TGTGCCAGCTACCGGGACTCACGGGGAGAGACCCAGTACTTC
NA	TRBV5-1	NA	TRBJ2-1	13	CASSFAQKNEQFF	TGCGCCAGCAGCTTCGCCCAGAAAAATGAGCAGTTCTTC
NA	TRBV5-1	TRBD2	TRBJ2-5	16	CASSSLAGGEGETQYF	TGCGCCAGCAGCTCTCTAGCGGGAGGCGAGGGGGAGACCCAGTACTTC
NA	TRBV18	TRBD1	TRBJ1-2	13	CASSPDRTYGYTF	TGTGCCAGCTCACCGGACAGGACCTATGGCTACACCTTC
few	TRBV7-8	NA	TRBJ2-5	14	CASSLEPRGETQYF	TGTGCCAGCAGCTTAGAACCCAGGGGAGAGACCCAGTACTTC
NA	TRBV6-1	TRBD2	TRBJ2-5	14	CASRGLAAQETQYF	TGTGCCAGCAGGGGACTAGCGGCCCAAGAGACCCAGTACTTC
few	TRBV27	TRBD1	TRBJ2-7	15	CASSPAGGRTGEQYF	TGTGCCAGCAGTCCGGCAGGGGGTAGGACGGGCGAGCAGTACTTC
NA	TRBV4-1	TRBD1	TRBJ1-2	14	CASRPLGRGDGYTF	TGCGCCAGCAGACCCCTTGGCAGGGGGGATGGCTACACCTTC
NA	TRBV7-3	NA	TRBJ2-3	13	CASSFVGADTQYF	TGTGCCAGCAGCTTCGTAGGAGCAGATACGCAGTATTTT
few	TRBV4-1	NA	TRBJ1-5	13	CASSQVLNQPQHF	TGCGCCAGCAGCCAAGTACTTAATCAGCCCCAGCATTTT
few	TRBV27	NA	TRBJ1-6	16	CASSLKGGLRDSPLHF	TGTGCCAGCAGTTTGAAGGGCGGGCTCCGGGATTCACCCCTCCACTTT
NA	TRBV19	NA	TRBJ1-2	14	CASSPGGRSYGYTF	TGTGCCAGTAGCCCCGGAGGACGGAGTTATGGCTACACCTTC
NA	TRBV25-1	NA	TRBJ1-1	15	CASSEPSRPPGEAFF	TGTGCCAGCAGTGAACCGAGTAGGCCGCCGGGTGAAGCTTTCTTT
few	TRBV7-9	NA	TRBJ2-2	13	CASSHRGTGELFF	TGTGCCAGCAGCCACCGGGGGACCGGGGAGCTGTTTTTT
few	TRBV30	TRBD1	TRBJ2-3	15	CAWSEGQGRTDTQYF	TGTGCCTGGAGTGAGGGACAGGGGAGGACAGATACGCAGTATTTT